Reported below is one T cell receptor (beta chain). Its antigen is undetermined. TCRdb keeps only in-frame clones here, not all; method: immunoSEQ multiplex PCR. The table lists some 17,000 clones, around 80% of them singletons. Patients were ruled out by autoimmune disease history or systemic immunosuppression. These data belong to a study of OX40 agonist ivuxolimab in advanced cancers. Study context: In this cohort, patients received ivuxolimab, an agonistic anti-OX40 (CD134) antibody.

The CDR3 spans 14 residues. Between the trimmed V and J ends, which lost 1 base and 9 bases, there was a span of 11 bases. Germline CDR1 and CDR2: SGHDT and YYEEEE. Study results and caveats: Doses of 0.1 to 3.0 mg/kg were accompanied by clonal expansion of CD4+ and CD8+ blood T cells by week 6.

This chain uses TRBV5-6 with TRBJ1-6, with D hard to call. Sequenced here: CD4+ or CD8+ T cells sorted from blood, sampled in a trial of the OX40 agonist ivuxolimab. This receptor was identified in an adult with an advanced solid tumor such as melanoma, head and neck, liver or kidney cancer. The DNA of the CDR3 is TGTGCCAGCAGCTTGTTTTACTCCCTTTCACCCCTCCACTTT. This encodes CASSLFYSLSPLHF.